These 3 T cell receptor beta chains came from one sample sequenced in a study of identical twins. TCRdb independently ran MiXCR on the 5' RACE reads; one entry per CDR3 protein. This table holds 1.5 million to 2 million distinct CDR3 sequences, under 35% found once. Sequenced: cord blood. These receptors all come from a newborn girl in good health.

V is TRBV12-3 or TRBV12-4 and J is TRBJ1-6; no reliable D call. The CDR3 is 15 amino acids. Trimming stripped 4 bases from V and 6 bases from J, with 13 bases between. The CDR3 coding sequence is TGTGCCAGCAGTTCTATGCCCCTCGGTAATTCACCCCTCCACTTT. Its translation: CASSSMPLGNSPLHF.

The V and J genes are TRBV11-2 and TRBJ2-3; the match to TRBD2 covers 7 bases. Trimming at V came to 3 bases and at J to 6 bases, leaving 9 bases not matched to a gene. Germline CDR1 reads SGHAT; CDR2 reads FQNNGV. There are 15 residues in the CDR3. In DNA form, the CDR3 reads TGTGCCAGCAGCTTGTCGGGGAGGGATTACGATACGCAGTATTTT. Its protein product is CASSLSGRDYDTQYF. The full variable domain, its missing parts supplied by reference TRBV11-2 and TRBJ2-3, is EAGVAQSPRYKIIEKRQSVAFWCNPISGHATLYWYQQILGQGPKLLIQFQNNGVVDDSQLPKDRFSAERLKGVDSTLKIQPAKLEDSAVYLCASSLSGRDYDTQYFGPGTRLTVL.

The chain couples TRBV20-1 to TRBJ2-4; 8 bases match TRBD2. V trimming: 6 bases; J trimming: 0 bases; junction bases outside the gene matches: 10. CDR1 and CDR2 from the germline V gene are DFQATT and SNEGSKA (reference sequence). The CDR3 runs 16 residues. The CDR3 bases are TGCAGTGCCAACAAGCTAGCGGGCCTAGCCAAAAACATTCAGTACTTC. Translated: CSANKLAGLAKNIQYF.